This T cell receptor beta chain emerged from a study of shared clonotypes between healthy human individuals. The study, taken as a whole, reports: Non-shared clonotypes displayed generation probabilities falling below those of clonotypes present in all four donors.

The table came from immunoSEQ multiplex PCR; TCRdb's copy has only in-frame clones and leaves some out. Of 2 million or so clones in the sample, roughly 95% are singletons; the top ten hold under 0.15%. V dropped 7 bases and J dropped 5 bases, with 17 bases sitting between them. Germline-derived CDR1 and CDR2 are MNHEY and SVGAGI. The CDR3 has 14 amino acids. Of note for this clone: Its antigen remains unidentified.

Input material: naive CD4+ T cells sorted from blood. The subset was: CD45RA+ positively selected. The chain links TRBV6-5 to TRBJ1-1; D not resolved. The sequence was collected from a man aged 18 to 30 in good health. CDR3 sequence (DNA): TGTGCCAGCACCCCTTCGAATGGGTTTACTGAAGCTTTCTTT. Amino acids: CASTPSNGFTEAFF.